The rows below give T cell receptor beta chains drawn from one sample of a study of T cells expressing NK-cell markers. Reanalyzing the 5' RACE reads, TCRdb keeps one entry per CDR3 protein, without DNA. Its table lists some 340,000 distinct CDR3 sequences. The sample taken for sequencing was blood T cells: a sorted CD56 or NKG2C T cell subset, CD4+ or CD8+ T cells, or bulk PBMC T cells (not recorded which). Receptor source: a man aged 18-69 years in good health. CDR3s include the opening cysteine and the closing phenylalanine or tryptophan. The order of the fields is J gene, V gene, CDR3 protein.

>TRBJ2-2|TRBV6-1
CASSRLSPGELFF
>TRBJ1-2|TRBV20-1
CSAIGRKNYGYTF
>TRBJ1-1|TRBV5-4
CASSSWRGGDAEAFF
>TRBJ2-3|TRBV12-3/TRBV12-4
CASSRHSLAGGTDTQYF
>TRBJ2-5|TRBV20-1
CSASPGVGTGGRWTQYF
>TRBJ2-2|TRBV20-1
CSGTGTNTGELFF
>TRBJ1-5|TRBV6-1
CASRERSQGFSNQPQHF
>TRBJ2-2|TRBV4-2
CASCHSSTSGLNTGELFF
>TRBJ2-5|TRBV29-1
CSVEGRPSSGTQYF
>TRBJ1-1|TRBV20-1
CSAIKEGVAFF
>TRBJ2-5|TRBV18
CASSPPQISRLLYQETQYF
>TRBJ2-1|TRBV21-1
CASSNEPQGKDNEQFF
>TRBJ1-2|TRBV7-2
CASSARDRAGYTF
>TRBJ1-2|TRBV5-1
CASSLSGNRGYTF
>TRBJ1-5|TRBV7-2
CASSFETGVNQPQHF
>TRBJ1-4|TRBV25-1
CASSEFGTTNEKLFF
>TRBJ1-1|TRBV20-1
CSASFLTRNTEAFF
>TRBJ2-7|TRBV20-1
CSARGTFGPGEQYF
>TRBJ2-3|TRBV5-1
CASAPGLAGPDTQYF
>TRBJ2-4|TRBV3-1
CASSQDVGVSLAKNIQYF
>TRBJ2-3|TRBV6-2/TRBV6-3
CASSYVGLATDTQYF
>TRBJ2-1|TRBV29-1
CSVGGGGNSYNEQFF
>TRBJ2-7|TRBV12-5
CASGLVYRGNYEQYF
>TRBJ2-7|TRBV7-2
CASSPDEGRDRLNEQYF
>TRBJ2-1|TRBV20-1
CSARAQGAKLIYYNEQFF
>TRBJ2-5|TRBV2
CATSGGTVQETQYF
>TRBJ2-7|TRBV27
CASSIDRGRTYEQYF
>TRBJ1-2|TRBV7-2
CASTKNNGPNYGYTF
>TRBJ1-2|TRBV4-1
CATASTLTGIDGYTF
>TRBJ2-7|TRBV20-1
CSATMDRGAYEQYF
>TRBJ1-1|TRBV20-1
CSARDTPPKTEAFF
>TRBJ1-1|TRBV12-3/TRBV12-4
CASSRGQGSTEAFF
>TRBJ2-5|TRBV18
CASSRQQETKETQYF
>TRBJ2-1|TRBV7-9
CASSPYGEQFF
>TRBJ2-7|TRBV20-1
CSARPARGSSYEQYF
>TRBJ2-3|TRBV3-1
CASSQGLNTDTQYF
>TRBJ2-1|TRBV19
CASSNPGVVDNEQFF
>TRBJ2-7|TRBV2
CASRGAREQPQYF
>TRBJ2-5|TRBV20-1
CSAHASAKETQYF
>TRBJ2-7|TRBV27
CASSYGRLSYEQYF
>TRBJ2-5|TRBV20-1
CSAPLAGGRETQYF
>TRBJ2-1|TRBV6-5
CASISDRGAYNEQFF
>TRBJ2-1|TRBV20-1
CSAGLTGGLYNEQFF
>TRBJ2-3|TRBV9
CASTADGPTDTQYF
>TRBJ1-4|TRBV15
CATSRQVVNEKLFF
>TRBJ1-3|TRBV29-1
CSVEVLSGNTIYF
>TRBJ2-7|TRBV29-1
CSVALGASGYEQYF
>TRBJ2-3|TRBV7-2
CASSLTGDSTHYTQYF
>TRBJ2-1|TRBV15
CATSRDSPLAGGLVLEQFF
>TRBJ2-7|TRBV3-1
CASSQAPGQGYEQYF
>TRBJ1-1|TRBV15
CATSRGAPGNTEAFF
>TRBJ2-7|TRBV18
CASTNRNSYEQYF
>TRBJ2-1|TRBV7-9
CASSGSGTAYNEQFF
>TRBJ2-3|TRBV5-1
CASSLYTGTRGATPSTDTQYF
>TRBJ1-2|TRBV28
CASSSSGQVVNYGYTF